The sequence of this T cell receptor (beta chain) was determined in a study of blood T cell repertoires in COVID-19. This clone was recorded only once. Clones were sequenced by immunoSEQ multiplex PCR, and TCRdb holds only the in-frame ones, with some missing. Altogether 450,000 to 500,000 clones are present, around 85% being singletons, with the ten largest covering approximately 8%. This CDR3 region has 16 residues. Trimming took off 3 bases at V and 7 bases at J, with 17 bases between the two ends. Germline V gene sequence: CDR1 KGHDR, CDR2 SFDVKD. This receptor was identified in a woman aged 60-75 years who had recovered from COVID-19. V usage is TRBV24-1 and J usage is TRBJ2-2, with D maybe TRBD1 (6 bases). Sample: PBMCs or T cells enriched from blood (not recorded which). The CDR3 loop reads CATSDLGRQDGGELFF. The CDR3 DNA reads TGTGCCACCAGTGATCTCGGCCGACAGGATGGCGGGGAGCTGTTTTTT.